These T cell receptor beta chains were read from a single sample in a study of CD8+CD57+ T cells in acquired aplastic anemia. TCRdb passed the reads through MiXCR, listing each CDR3 protein once. The table lists 310,000 or so distinct CDR3 sequences, around three fifths of them singletons. The sample comprised sorted CD4+, CD8+, or CD8+CD57+ T cells (not recorded which) from PBMCs. These receptors all stem from a human donor with aplastic anemia. CDR3s include the opening cysteine and the closing phenylalanine or tryptophan. The D gene is left open where the match is weak. For some rows the clone size is stated as once, few or many, or as a class when expanded; others skip it.

J gene: TRBJ2-7; V gene: TRBV9; D gene: TRBD2; clone size: NA; CDR3 DNA: TGTGCCAGCACCAAGACTAGCGGGAGTTACGAGCAGTACTTC; CDR3 protein: CASTKTSGSYEQYF
J gene: TRBJ1-2; V gene: TRBV10-3; D gene: NA; clone size: NA; CDR3 DNA: TGTGCCATCGACTCCGGGATCGGCTACACCTTC; CDR3 protein: CAIDSGIGYTF
J gene: TRBJ2-1; V gene: TRBV12-3/TRBV12-4; D gene: TRBD2; clone size: many; CDR3 DNA: TGTGCCAGCAGTTTTTCTAGCGGGAGTTACAATGAGCAGTTCTTC; CDR3 protein: CASSFSSGSYNEQFF
J gene: TRBJ2-3; V gene: TRBV20-1; D gene: NA; clone size: NA; CDR3 DNA: TGCAGTGCTGAGAAGGGGGATACGCAGTATTTT; CDR3 protein: CSAEKGDTQYF
J gene: TRBJ1-2; V gene: TRBV2; D gene: NA; clone size: NA; CDR3 DNA: TGTGCCAGCAGTGTTGGGGGCAACCTCAACTATGGCTACACCTTC; CDR3 protein: CASSVGGNLNYGYTF
J gene: TRBJ2-2; V gene: TRBV4-1; D gene: NA; clone size: NA; CDR3 DNA: TGCGCCAGCAGCGAGAGCGGGAACACCGGGGAGCTGTTTTTT; CDR3 protein: CASSESGNTGELFF
J gene: TRBJ2-5; V gene: TRBV4-3; D gene: TRBD1; clone size: NA; CDR3 DNA: TGCGCCAGCAGCCTGGACAGGGGAGGGACCCAGTACTTC; CDR3 protein: CASSLDRGGTQYF
J gene: TRBJ2-1; V gene: TRBV5-4; D gene: NA; clone size: few; CDR3 DNA: TGTGCCAGCAGCTTGCCAACAGGACTATTAGGTGATGAGCAGTTCTTC; CDR3 protein: CASSLPTGLLGDEQFF
J gene: TRBJ1-5; V gene: TRBV12-3/TRBV12-4; D gene: TRBD1; clone size: NA; CDR3 DNA: TGTGCCAGCAGGGACAGGGGGATTGTGCCCCAGCATTTT; CDR3 protein: CASRDRGIVPQHF
J gene: TRBJ2-3; V gene: TRBV2; D gene: NA; clone size: NA; CDR3 DNA: TGTGCCAGCAGTGAAGTAAGTGAGTACAATGAGCAGTATTTT; CDR3 protein: CASSEVSEYNEQYF
J gene: TRBJ2-7; V gene: TRBV25-1; D gene: TRBD1; clone size: NA; CDR3 DNA: TGTGCCAGCAGTGACTCAGGACAGGGGGGCTACGAGCAGTACTTC; CDR3 protein: CASSDSGQGGYEQYF
J gene: TRBJ2-3; V gene: TRBV7-2; D gene: NA; clone size: NA; CDR3 DNA: TGTGCCAGCAGGGGGACGGGCCAGGGCACAGATACGCAGTATTTT; CDR3 protein: CASRGTGQGTDTQYF
J gene: TRBJ1-2; V gene: TRBV9; D gene: NA; clone size: NA; CDR3 DNA: TGTGCCAGCAGCGTAGGAAATAACCTCTTGGGCTACACCTTC; CDR3 protein: CASSVGNNLLGYTF
J gene: TRBJ1-5; V gene: TRBV19; D gene: NA; clone size: NA; CDR3 DNA: TGTGCCAGTTGTCACGGCAATCAGCCCCAGCATTTT; CDR3 protein: CASCHGNQPQHF
J gene: TRBJ1-2; V gene: TRBV7-2; D gene: NA; clone size: NA; CDR3 DNA: TGTGCCAGCAGCTTAGCAGGGGGTAAAGTAAGCTATGGCTACACCTTC; CDR3 protein: CASSLAGGKVSYGYTF
J gene: TRBJ1-3; V gene: TRBV10-3; D gene: NA; clone size: many; CDR3 DNA: TGTGCCATCAGCAATAAGGACCTCTCTGGAAACACCATATATTTT; CDR3 protein: CAISNKDLSGNTIYF
J gene: TRBJ1-2; V gene: TRBV10-3; D gene: TRBD1; clone size: NA; CDR3 DNA: TGTGCCATCCTAGTTGCACAGGGGGTTGACTATGGCTACACCTTC; CDR3 protein: CAILVAQGVDYGYTF
J gene: TRBJ2-1; V gene: TRBV10-3; D gene: NA; clone size: NA; CDR3 DNA: TGTGCCATCGCTAGATACGCCGGACAGCGGTCCTACAATGAGCAGTTCTTC; CDR3 protein: CAIARYAGQRSYNEQFF
J gene: TRBJ1-2; V gene: TRBV9; D gene: TRBD1; clone size: NA; CDR3 DNA: TGTGCCAGCAGCGACTCCGGGACAGACTATGGCTACACCTTC; CDR3 protein: CASSDSGTDYGYTF
J gene: TRBJ2-7; V gene: TRBV29-1; D gene: NA; clone size: NA; CDR3 DNA: TGCAGCGTTGTCTCGGGGGACAGAGGCTACGAGCAGTACTTC; CDR3 protein: CSVVSGDRGYEQYF
J gene: TRBJ1-1; V gene: TRBV7-9; D gene: NA; clone size: NA; CDR3 DNA: TGTGCCAGCAGCCACTATGGGGGCACTGAAGCTTTCTTT; CDR3 protein: CASSHYGGTEAFF
J gene: TRBJ1-2; V gene: TRBV29-1; D gene: NA; clone size: once; CDR3 DNA: TGCAGCGTTCTCCCCACAGATAATGGCTACACCTTC; CDR3 protein: CSVLPTDNGYTF
J gene: TRBJ1-2; V gene: TRBV9; D gene: NA; clone size: many; CDR3 DNA: TGTGCCAGCAGCGTCGAGGGACAAGGAAGAGGCTACACCTTC; CDR3 protein: CASSVEGQGRGYTF
J gene: TRBJ1-2; V gene: TRBV2; D gene: NA; clone size: NA; CDR3 DNA: TGTGCCATCGTACGGCCTAACTATGGCTACACCTTC; CDR3 protein: CAIVRPNYGYTF
J gene: TRBJ2-4; V gene: TRBV20-1; D gene: TRBD2; clone size: few; CDR3 DNA: TGCAGTGCTGTCGGTCGGGAGGGCCGTTACATTCAGTACTTC; CDR3 protein: CSAVGREGRYIQYF
J gene: TRBJ2-6; V gene: TRBV20-1; D gene: NA; clone size: few; CDR3 DNA: TGCAGTGCTAGAGAGAGATGGGCCAACGTCCTGACTTTC; CDR3 protein: CSARERWANVLTF
J gene: TRBJ2-3; V gene: TRBV20-1; D gene: TRBD2; clone size: NA; CDR3 DNA: TGCAGTGCTAGAGGCCGGGCGGGGGGCACAGATACGCAGTATTTT; CDR3 protein: CSARGRAGGTDTQYF
J gene: TRBJ1-1; V gene: TRBV7-3; D gene: TRBD1; clone size: many; CDR3 DNA: TGTGCCAGCAGCCCTAAACCGGGACAGGTGCCTGAAGCTTTCTTT; CDR3 protein: CASSPKPGQVPEAFF
J gene: TRBJ2-4; V gene: TRBV29-1; D gene: NA; clone size: NA; CDR3 DNA: TGCAGCGTTGGTGGGCTAGACATTCAGTACTTC; CDR3 protein: CSVGGLDIQYF
J gene: TRBJ1-4; V gene: TRBV11-2; D gene: TRBD1; clone size: many; CDR3 DNA: TGTGCCAGCAAAAGGGGACAGGGAAACGAAAAACTGTTTTTT; CDR3 protein: CASKRGQGNEKLFF
J gene: TRBJ1-6; V gene: TRBV19; D gene: TRBD1; clone size: NA; CDR3 DNA: TGTGCCAGTAGTGTTATTTCAGGGGGGCGCCGCGTTTCACCCCTCCACTTT; CDR3 protein: CASSVISGGRRVSPLHF
J gene: TRBJ2-7; V gene: TRBV5-5; D gene: TRBD1; clone size: few; CDR3 DNA: TGTGCCAGCAGCTTGTCTGGGACAGGGCTGTACGAGCAGTACTTC; CDR3 protein: CASSLSGTGLYEQYF
J gene: TRBJ2-1; V gene: TRBV12-3/TRBV12-4; D gene: TRBD1; clone size: NA; CDR3 DNA: TGTGCCAACAACGGGACAGGGGCCAATGAGCAGTTCTTC; CDR3 protein: CANNGTGANEQFF
J gene: TRBJ2-5; V gene: TRBV7-2; D gene: TRBD1; clone size: few; CDR3 DNA: TGTGCCAGCAGCTTGGGACAGGCACAAGAGACCCAGTACTTC; CDR3 protein: CASSLGQAQETQYF
J gene: TRBJ1-5; V gene: TRBV2; D gene: TRBD1; clone size: many; CDR3 DNA: TGTGCCAGCAGTTGGGACAGGGGCGCGAGCAATCAGCCCCAGCATTTT; CDR3 protein: CASSWDRGASNQPQHF
J gene: TRBJ2-7; V gene: TRBV20-1; D gene: NA; clone size: NA; CDR3 DNA: TGCAGTCCCCGGGGAGGGGGCTACGAGCAGTACTTC; CDR3 protein: CSPRGGGYEQYF
J gene: TRBJ2-7; V gene: TRBV5-1; D gene: NA; clone size: few; CDR3 DNA: TGCGCCAGCAGCCCGGGACCGGGGGGCGACGAGCAGTACTTC; CDR3 protein: CASSPGPGGDEQYF
J gene: TRBJ1-6; V gene: TRBV6-5; D gene: TRBD1; clone size: many; CDR3 DNA: TGTGCCAGCAGTTATCAGACAGGGTCAACCCTCCACTTT; CDR3 protein: CASSYQTGSTLHF
J gene: TRBJ2-2; V gene: TRBV7-9; D gene: TRBD1; clone size: NA; CDR3 DNA: TGTGCCAGCAGCGAAAGACAGGGGGGGACCGGGGAGCTGTTTTTT; CDR3 protein: CASSERQGGTGELFF
J gene: TRBJ2-5; V gene: TRBV7-9; D gene: TRBD1; clone size: NA; CDR3 DNA: TGTGCCAGCAGCCGTTGGACAGGGGGGACCCAGTACTTC; CDR3 protein: CASSRWTGGTQYF
J gene: TRBJ1-6; V gene: TRBV7-8; D gene: NA; clone size: NA; CDR3 DNA: TGTGCCAGCAGCTTAGAGGAACCGGGACCCAATTCACCCCTCCACTTT; CDR3 protein: CASSLEEPGPNSPLHF
J gene: TRBJ1-1; V gene: TRBV7-2; D gene: NA; clone size: NA; CDR3 DNA: TGTGCCAGCAGCCCACTATTTTCCGGGAACACTGAAGCTTTCTTT; CDR3 protein: CASSPLFSGNTEAFF
J gene: TRBJ2-7; V gene: TRBV5-1; D gene: NA; clone size: few; CDR3 DNA: TGCGCCAGCAGCCAGCTCCGGGGGAGCTCCTACGAGCAGTACTTC; CDR3 protein: CASSQLRGSSYEQYF
J gene: TRBJ2-7; V gene: TRBV5-1; D gene: TRBD1; clone size: NA; CDR3 DNA: TGCGCCAGCAACGACCGGACAGGCCCCTACGAGCAGTACTTC; CDR3 protein: CASNDRTGPYEQYF
J gene: TRBJ1-2; V gene: TRBV5-1; D gene: NA; clone size: many; CDR3 DNA: TGCGCCAGCAGCTTTTCCCCCACCATCTATGGCTACACCTTC; CDR3 protein: CASSFSPTIYGYTF
J gene: TRBJ2-5; V gene: TRBV7-9; D gene: TRBD2; clone size: NA; CDR3 DNA: TGTGCCAGCAGCTTAGGACTAGCGGGGGACCAAGAGGCCCAGTACTTC; CDR3 protein: CASSLGLAGDQEAQYF
J gene: TRBJ2-1; V gene: TRBV14; D gene: NA; clone size: NA; CDR3 DNA: TGTGCCAGCAGCCAAGGAATGAGGGGGGGACGGTATGAGCAGTTCTTC; CDR3 protein: CASSQGMRGGRYEQFF
J gene: TRBJ1-1; V gene: TRBV7-9; D gene: NA; clone size: NA; CDR3 DNA: TGTGCCAGCAGCTTCAACCCTGCCGGCTCTGGAAACACTGAAGCTTTCTTT; CDR3 protein: CASSFNPAGSGNTEAFF
J gene: TRBJ2-5; V gene: TRBV7-7; D gene: NA; clone size: NA; CDR3 DNA: TGTGCTAGCAGCGTGACCCTAGAGGAGACCCAGTACTTC; CDR3 protein: CASSVTLEETQYF
J gene: TRBJ1-4; V gene: TRBV2; D gene: NA; clone size: many; CDR3 DNA: TGTGCCAGCACTAGGGACGGAGGTTATGAAAAACTGTTTTTT; CDR3 protein: CASTRDGGYEKLFF
J gene: TRBJ2-7; V gene: TRBV6-9; D gene: TRBD1; clone size: NA; CDR3 DNA: TGTGCCAGCACCTCCCCCGCCGGGACAGCGGATTACTTCTACGAGCAGTACTTC; CDR3 protein: CASTSPAGTADYFYEQYF
J gene: TRBJ2-3; V gene: TRBV11-2; D gene: TRBD2; clone size: NA; CDR3 DNA: TGTGCCAGCAGCTTACGGCCGCGGGCTAGCGGGGGGGGGGGCACAGATACGCAGTATTTT; CDR3 protein: CASSLRPRASGGGGTDTQYF
J gene: TRBJ1-1; V gene: TRBV7-9; D gene: TRBD1; clone size: few; CDR3 DNA: TGTGCCAGCAGCTCAAACAGGGGAATGAACACTGAAGCTTTCTTT; CDR3 protein: CASSSNRGMNTEAFF
J gene: TRBJ2-7; V gene: TRBV9; D gene: TRBD1; clone size: NA; CDR3 DNA: TGTGCCAGCAGCCACCTGGACAGGTCTAGGTACGAGCAGTACTTC; CDR3 protein: CASSHLDRSRYEQYF